The 30 T cell receptor beta chains given below trace back to one sample, sequenced in a study of blood T cell repertoires in COVID-19. The assay was immunoSEQ multiplex PCR, and TCRdb's table has in-frame clones only and misses some. The profile shows about 150,000 clones, around 74% of them singletons. Sequencing input: peripheral blood. Every receptor here comes from a woman over 75 with acute or convalescent COVID-19.

This rearrangement joins TRBV19 to TRBJ1-5, with D perhaps matching TRBD1 (5 bases). Germline assignment: CDR1 LNHDA and CDR2 SQIVND (reference sequence). The CDR3 runs to 14 residues. V was trimmed by 0 bases and J by 2 bases, leaving 5 bases between them. The chain's CDR3 is CASSIEQGNQPQHF. The CDR3 DNA sequence: TGTGCCAGTAGTATAGAACAGGGCAATCAGCCCCAGCATTTT. Combining the CDR3 with reference TRBV19 and TRBJ1-5 gives the whole variable domain DGGITQSPKYLFRKEGQNVTLSCEQNLNHDAMYWYRQDPGQGLRLIYYSQIVNDFQKGDIAEGYSVSREKKESFPLTVTSAQKNPTAFYLCASSIEQGNQPQHFGDGTRLSIL.

The chain has TRBV5-5 and TRBJ1-1; D ambiguous. CDR1 and CDR2 from the germline V gene are SGHKS and YYEKEE (reference sequence). Trimming stripped 1 base from V and 6 bases from J, with 19 bases between. The CDR3 has 16 residues. CDR3: CASSLYAGFTNSEAFF. The CDR3 nucleotides are TGTGCCAGCAGCTTGTATGCCGGGTTCACAAACTCTGAAGCTTTCTTT.

The chain couples TRBV7-2 to TRBJ2-1, with a tentative D call TRBD1 (5 bases). The germline CDR1 and CDR2 sequences are SGHTA and FQGNSA. The V end was cut by 1 base, the J end by 9 bases, with 10 bases between. This CDR3 comprises 13 residues. The CDR3 is CASSLETVGEQFF. DNA for the CDR3: TGTGCCAGCAGCTTAGAGACAGTTGGTGAGCAGTTCTTC.

The rearrangement joins TRBV18 to TRBJ2-7, with 9 nucleotides matching TRBD1. Germline assignment: CDR1 KGHSH and CDR2 LQKENI. CDR3 length: 16 residues. J lost 3 bases, V lost 4 bases, and 10 bases had no gene match. CDR3 sequence (DNA): TGTGCCAGCTCACGCGGCTCGGGGACAGGGAACTACGAGCAGTACTTC. It is translated as CASSRGSGTGNYEQYF.

Of note for this clone: This sample includes further DNA sequences coding for the same CDR3. The genes are TRBV5-1 and TRBJ1-5; the D is unclear. There are 13 residues in the CDR3. V lost 0 bases and J 4 bases, leaving 5 bases between the germline ends. The germline V gene encodes CDR1 SGHRS and CDR2 YFSETQ. In nucleotides, the CDR3 is TGCGCCAGCAGCTTGGACAGTAATCAGCCCCAGCATTTT. This gives the protein CASSLDSNQPQHF.

V usage is TRBV5-6 and J usage is TRBJ1-2; D is uncertain. Trimming left V 2 bases short and J 3 bases short, with 11 bases between. Germline lookup yields CDR1 SGHDT and CDR2 YYEEEE. This CDR3 region has 14 residues. CDR3 nucleotides: TGTGCCAGCAGCTTAAGACTCCAAGACTATGGCTACACCTTC. Residues: CASSLRLQDYGYTF. The whole variable domain, filled in from reference TRBV5-6 and TRBJ1-2, reads DAGVTQSPTHLIKTRGQQVTLRCSPKSGHDTVSWYQQALGQGPQFIFQYYEEEERQRGNFPDRFSGHQFPNYSSELNVNALLLGDSALYLCASSLRLQDYGYTFGSGTRLTVV.

V gene TRBV3-1 (or the pseudogene TRBV3-2) combines with J gene TRBJ1-1; 9 bases agree with TRBD1. The trim removed 4 bases at V and 2 bases at J, leaving 8 bases unmatched. The CDR3 contains 16 residues. CDR1 is LGHDT, CDR2 YNNKEL, per germline (reference sequence). CDR3 region: CASSPEDRGYNTEAFF. The CDR3 DNA reads as TGTGCCAGCAGCCCGGAGGACAGGGGCTATAACACTGAAGCTTTCTTT.

The V call is TRBV7-2, the J call TRBJ1-1; D remains unclear. The CDR3 totals 14 residues. The germline gives CDR1 SGHTA, CDR2 FQGNSA. V was trimmed by 5 bases and J by 3 bases, leaving 13 bases between them. The CDR3 DNA reads TGTGCCAGCAGCCTTCAGAACGTTGACACTGAAGCTTTCTTT. Residues: CASSLQNVDTEAFF.

This clone was counted a few times. The rearrangement links TRBV28 to TRBJ1-4; D remains unclear. This CDR3 has 12 residues. Germline V gives CDR1 MDHEN, CDR2 SYDVKM. Trimming shortened V by 6 bases and J by 14 bases, and 16 bases separated the two germline ends. The CDR3 DNA reads TGTGCCAGCAGCTCTACCTTGGAGGGTCTGTTTTTT. This gives the protein CASSSTLEGLFF.

The V and J genes are TRBV9 and TRBJ2-2; TRBD2 matches at 9 bases. CDR1 is SGDLS and CDR2 is YYNGEE in the germline V gene. The CDR3 has 15 residues. V trimming: 1 base; J trimming: 9 bases; junction bases outside the gene matches: 7. DNA of the CDR3: TGTGCCAGCAGCGTACGTCTAGCGGGAAAGCGGGAGCTGTTTTTT. Its protein is CASSVRLAGKRELFF.

The chain joins TRBV10-1 to TRBJ2-7, with 10 bases identical to TRBD1. CDR1 WNHNN and CDR2 SYGVQD come from the germline V gene (reference sequence). V was pared by 3 bases and J by 9 bases, with 11 bases of the junction left unmatched. This CDR3 is built from 15 residues. CDR3: CASSDPGQGTLWQYF. In DNA, the CDR3 is TGCGCCAGCAGTGACCCGGGACAGGGGACTCTTTGGCAGTACTTC.

The V call is TRBV11-3, the J call TRBJ2-7, with TRBD1 identical over 8 bases. This CDR3 is built from 15 residues. CDR1 and CDR2 from the germline V gene are SGHNT and YENEEA. The V and J ends lost 1 base and 0 bases, in that order; junction bases with no gene match: 2. The CDR3 protein is CASSLGQGLSYEQYF. The CDR3 nucleotides read TGTGCCAGCAGCTTAGGACAGGGGCTCTCCTACGAGCAGTACTTC.

The rearrangement joins TRBV20-1 to TRBJ2-3, with 8 bases lining up with TRBD2. Germline assignment: CDR1 DFQATT and CDR2 SNEGSKA (reference sequence). The CDR3 extends over 17 amino acids. The junction had 14 bases not matched to a gene; V was cut back by 3 bases and J by 3 bases. CDR3 residues: CSASDARGEGMTDTQYF. CDR3 bases: TGCAGTGCTAGTGACGCGCGGGGGGAGGGCATGACAGATACGCAGTATTTT.

The rearrangement uses TRBV18 and TRBJ2-3; 7 bases line up with TRBD1. The CDR3 is 18 amino acids. V trimming: 4 bases; J trimming: 0 bases; junction bases outside the gene matches: 13. Germline CDR1 KGHSH, CDR2 LQKENI. The CDR3 sequence: CASSQIHFPGQSTDTQYF. CDR3 nucleotides: TGTGCCAGCTCACAAATTCATTTTCCGGGACAGAGCACAGATACGCAGTATTTT.

The gene calls are TRBV27 and TRBJ2-7; perhaps TRBD1 as D (6 bases). The V end was cut by 4 bases, the J end by 2 bases, with 12 bases between. Per germline, CDR1 MNHEY and CDR2 SMNVEV (reference sequence). The CDR3 length is 14 residues. The CDR3 sequence: CASSSRTEAYEQYF. The CDR3 coding sequence is TGTGCCAGCAGTTCCCGGACAGAAGCCTACGAGCAGTACTTC.

V usage is TRBV5-1 and J usage is TRBJ1-1; 7 nucleotides line up with TRBD1. Germline loops: CDR1 SGHRS, CDR2 YFSETQ. V shed 4 bases, J shed 2 bases, and the junction held 5 bases outside the gene matches. CDR3 length: 14 residues. For the CDR3, the DNA is TGCGCCAGCAGCACGGACAGGTTCAACACTGAAGCTTTCTTT. Amino acids: CASSTDRFNTEAFF.

Only a few counts were recorded for this clone. The rearrangement links TRBV6-5 to TRBJ1-5; D is undetermined. V shed 6 bases and J shed 2 bases, with 5 bases lying between them. Per the germline V gene, CDR1 is MNHEY and CDR2 is SVGAGI. The CDR3 length is 12 residues. DNA for the CDR3: TGTGCCAGCAGGTCAGGCAATCAGCCCCAGCATTTT. Amino acids: CASRSGNQPQHF.

The chain is built from TRBV18 and TRBJ1-3; 7 positions agree with TRBD1. CDR1 and CDR2 from the germline V gene are KGHSH and LQKENI. The junction had 4 bases not matched to a gene; V was cut back by 5 bases and J by 0 bases. The CDR3 sequence is 15 residues long. CDR3 in amino acids: CASSSQGVSGNTIYF. CDR3 coding DNA: TGTGCCAGCTCATCCCAGGGGGTCTCTGGAAACACCATATATTTT.

This clone was recorded a few times. The chain combines TRBV7-9 with TRBJ1-5, with D perhaps TRBD1 (5 bases). CDR1 and CDR2 from the germline V gene are SEHNR and FQNEAQ (reference sequence). V lost 1 base and J lost 5, with 9 bases in between. This CDR3 is built from 14 residues. The CDR3 bases are TGTGCCAGCAGCTTAGGAAAAGGGGATCAGCCCCAGCATTTT. It translates to CASSLGKGDQPQHF.

This chain uses TRBV6-1 with TRBJ1-2; no firm D call. Germline CDR1 reads MNHNS; CDR2 reads SASEGT. The CDR3 totals 13 residues. Between the trimmed V and J ends, which lost 2 bases and 7 bases, there was a span of 11 bases. CDR3 sequence (DNA): TGTGCCAGCAGTGAAATTGACTTGAGTGGCTACACCTTC. Protein product: CASSEIDLSGYTF.

This chain connects TRBV6-2 or TRBV6-3 to TRBJ1-1; 7 positions agree with TRBD1. Germline lookup yields CDR1 MNHEY and CDR2 SVGEGT. Losses at the gene ends were 3 bases for V and 0 bases for J; bases not matched to a gene: 7. There are 16 residues in the CDR3. CDR3 residues: CASSYPRGTMNTEAFF. The CDR3 bases are TGTGCCAGCAGTTATCCCAGGGGGACAATGAACACTGAAGCTTTCTTT.

The chain uses TRBV7-2 and TRBJ2-7; TRBD2 is a possible D gene (5 bases). The germline CDR1 and CDR2 sequences are SGHTA and FQGNSA. V was trimmed by 5 bases and J by 0 bases, leaving 17 bases between them. The CDR3 loop spans 16 amino acids. CDR3 coding DNA: TGTGCCAGCAGCAAAGGGAGCGGTGAAAGCTCCTACGAGCAGTACTTC. It encodes CASSKGSGESSYEQYF.

The chain carries TRBV3-1 (or the pseudogene TRBV3-2) and TRBJ2-2; TRBD1 might be the D (6 bases). The CDR3 is 13 amino acids. Germline V lookup: CDR1 LGHDT, CDR2 YNNKEL (reference sequence). Trimming shortened V by 6 bases and J by 5 bases, and 10 bases separated the two germline ends. The CDR3 reads CASRPQGTGELFF. As DNA, the CDR3 is TGTGCCAGCAGGCCACAGGGTACCGGGGAGCTGTTTTTT.

V and J are TRBV6-5 and TRBJ1-1; D may be TRBD1 (6 bases). CDR3 length: 15 residues. V lost 6 bases to trimming and J lost 3 bases, with 17 bases between them. Germline V gives CDR1 MNHEY, CDR2 SVGAGI. The CDR3 spells CASSVDTGRDTEAFF. CDR3 nucleotide sequence: TGTGCCAGCAGCGTAGATACAGGGAGGGACACTGAAGCTTTCTTT.

The J gene is TRBJ2-7, the V gene TRBV29-1; TRBD1 matches at 7 bases. Unmatched junction bases numbered 2, after V lost 7 bases and J lost 2 bases. Per germline, CDR1 SQVTM and CDR2 ANQGSEA. CDR3 length: 11 amino acids. DNA for the CDR3: TGCAGCGCGGGACAGACCTACGAGCAGTACTTC. Protein product: CSAGQTYEQYF.

V is TRBV7-9 and J is TRBJ2-7; a weak D match, TRBD2 (5 bases). CDR1 and CDR2 from the germline V gene are SEHNR and FQNEAQ (reference sequence). V lost 5 bases to trimming and J lost 5 bases, with 13 bases between them. CDR3 length: 13 residues. CDR3 protein: CASSPPEGHEQYF. In DNA form, the CDR3 reads TGTGCCAGCAGCCCCCCCGAGGGCCACGAGCAGTACTTC. Drawing the rest from reference TRBV7-9 and TRBJ2-7, the complete variable domain is DTGVSQNPRHKITKRGQNVTFRCDPISEHNRLYWYRQTLGQGPEFLTYFQNEAQLEKSRLLSDRFSAERPKGSFSTLEIQRTEQGDSAMYLCASSPPEGHEQYFGPGTRLTVT.

This clone turned up a few times. This chain joins TRBV15 and TRBJ1-5; no definite D call. Trimming left V 5 bases short and J 3 bases short, with 8 bases between. This CDR3 has 13 amino acids. Germline V gene sequence: CDR1 LNHNV, CDR2 YYDKDF (reference sequence). CDR3 sequence (DNA): TGTGCCACCAGCCGACACATCAATCAGCCCCAGCATTTT. Protein: CATSRHINQPQHF.

The rearrangement links TRBV19 to TRBJ2-7; D ambiguous. The CDR3 is 14 amino acids. CDR1 and CDR2 from the germline V gene are LNHDA and SQIVND (reference sequence). V was pared by 3 bases and J by 1 base, with 10 bases between. The CDR3 DNA is TGTGCCAGTAGTATTCAAGAACAATCCTACGAGCAGTACTTC. It is translated as CASSIQEQSYEQYF.

The V gene is TRBV7-3, the J gene TRBJ1-1; a possible D gene is TRBD1 (6 bases). This CDR3 contains 13 residues. In germline, CDR1 is SGHTA, CDR2 FQGTGA. The V gene lost 5 bases and the J gene lost 2 bases, with 9 bases spanning the gap. The CDR3 bases are TGTGCCAGCAGCACGGACAGAAACACTGAAGCTTTCTTT. Amino acids: CASSTDRNTEAFF.

This clone was observed a handful of times. The chain has TRBV18 and TRBJ2-2, with 10 bases lining up with TRBD1. CDR3 length: 17 residues. The germline V gene has CDR1 KGHSH and CDR2 LQKENI. After removal of 0 bases from V and 6 bases from J, the junction contained 7 bases not matched to a gene. CDR3 nucleotides: TGTGCCAGCTCACCACCGCTCCGGACAGGGGGGCCCGGGGAGCTGTTTTTT. It specifies CASSPPLRTGGPGELFF. Full variable domain (rest looked up from reference TRBV18 and TRBJ2-2): NAGVMQNPRHLVRRRGQEARLRCSPMKGHSHVYWYRQLPEEGLKFMVYLQKENIIDESGMPKERFSAEFPKEGPSILRIQQVVRGDSAAYFCASSPPLRTGGPGELFFGEGSRLTVL.